This T cell receptor beta chain was recorded in a study of beta chain features in type 1 diabetes. Findings of the study overall: Type 1 diabetes patients had TCRB CDR3s that were shorter (moderately but significantly so) in all four CD4+ subsets. Within the patient group, naive, central memory and Treg TCRB repertoires appeared more similar to each other than within healthy donors.

On this clone itself: The antigen is unknown.

CDR1 is MNHEY, CDR2 SVGAGI, per germline. The CDR3 is 10 amino acids. V was clipped by 10 bases and J by 7 bases, with 7 bases between them. Reverse transcribing all isolated RNA meant expressed TCRB transcripts were sequenced. Only in-frame clones appear in the TCRdb table, and some are missing; sequencing was by immunoSEQ multiplex PCR. The sample yields about 370,000 clones, 9.6% seen once. The sample taken for sequencing was central memory CD4+ T cells from blood. The sequence came from a man under 40 with type 1 diabetes. The chain recombines TRBV6-5 with TRBJ2-2; D remains unclear. The CDR3 is CAIYGGELFF. DNA for the CDR3: TGTGCCATCTATGGCGGGGAGCTGTTTTTT.